This TCR beta chain was sequenced during a study of blood T cell repertoires in COVID-19. Turning to the study itself: From the United States, Italy and Spain came samples of acute and convalescent COVID-19. The cDNA or gDNA used as material had been derived from T cells, B-cell-depleted T cells, or PBMCs.

V shed 5 bases, J shed 0 bases, and the junction held 1 base outside the gene matches. Germline-derived CDR1 and CDR2 are MDHEN and SYDVKM. This CDR3 has 14 amino acids. Produced via immunoSEQ multiplex PCR; TCRdb's table is partial and in-frame only. The data contain about 170,000 clones, approximately 80% of them seen just once; the ten biggest clones take up about 12%. Cohort assignment relied on participant-reported clinical history. For recovered donors of Cohort 3, there were two negative PCRs, clearance, or symptom resolution. This clone was seen once. The chain uses TRBV28 and TRBJ2-3, with TRBD2 matching 8 bases. The sequencing input was PBMCs or T cells enriched from blood (not recorded which). The source of this sequence is a man between 45 and 60 years old who had recovered from COVID-19. As DNA, the CDR3 is TGTGCCAGCAGTAGACTAGCGAGCACAGATACGCAGTATTTT. Protein sequence: CASSRLASTDTQYF.